This T cell receptor (beta chain) was recovered during a study of CD8 T cells in ankylosing spondylitis. The CDR3 runs 13 residues. The V gene's germline CDR1 is ENHRY and CDR2 SYGVKD. Trimming shortened V by 4 bases and J by 1 base, and 8 bases separated the two germline ends. Regarding this clonotype: A clone one base away is much larger, so this may be a read error.

TCRdb passed the 5' RACE reads through MiXCR, listing each CDR3 protein once. The sample lists 150,000 to 200,000 distinct CDR3 sequences, around a tenth occurring once. The sequenced sample consisted of blood, either unsorted or a sorted T cell fraction (not recorded which). This TCR was recovered from a male donor with ankylosing spondylitis or in good health (not recorded which). This chain links TRBV10-3 with TRBJ2-7; no reliable D call. CDR3 nucleotides: TGTGCCATCAGTGGGGAAATTTCCTACGAGCAGTACTTC. Encoded protein: CAISGEISYEQYF.